The rows below give T cell receptor beta chains drawn from one sample of a study of blood T cell repertoires in COVID-19. Assay: immunoSEQ multiplex PCR; the TCRdb copy retains only in-frame clones and omits some. Of 80,000 to 95,000 clones listed, over 80% were seen once; the top ten hold about 2%. The specimen was peripheral blood. Every receptor here comes from a human donor with active COVID-19. The donor label of this sample is uncertain. Each CDR3 is given with its conserved first and last residue. A D gene is named only where the DNA matches it firmly. The size field is filled for only some rows; it gives once, few, many or a size class.

v_call: TRBV11-2; d_call: -; j_call: TRBJ2-1; clone_size: -; cdr3_nt: TGTGCCAGCAGCTTAGACGGCAGTTTGGGCGATGAGCAGTTCTTC; cdr3_aa: CASSLDGSLGDEQFF
v_call: TRBV7-6; d_call: -; j_call: TRBJ1-1; clone_size: -; cdr3_nt: TGTGCCAGCACCTTAAATGGGGGCGCGGGTACTGAAGCTTTCTTT; cdr3_aa: CASTLNGGAGTEAFF
v_call: TRBV2; d_call: -; j_call: TRBJ2-7; clone_size: -; cdr3_nt: TGTGCCAGCAGTGCGCAGTCCTACGAGCAGTACTTC; cdr3_aa: CASSAQSYEQYF
v_call: TRBV27; d_call: -; j_call: TRBJ1-1; clone_size: once; cdr3_nt: TGTGCCAGCAGTTTATTCGCCGAGGGTGCCACTGAAGCTTTCTTT; cdr3_aa: CASSLFAEGATEAFF
v_call: TRBV6-5; d_call: TRBD2; j_call: TRBJ2-7; clone_size: -; cdr3_nt: TGTGCCAGCAAAATGGGACTAGCGTCTTACGAGCAGTACTTC; cdr3_aa: CASKMGLASYEQYF
v_call: TRBV9; d_call: -; j_call: TRBJ1-1; clone_size: -; cdr3_nt: TGTGCCAGCAGCTTCCTTTTGGGACAAACGACTGAAGCTTTCTTT; cdr3_aa: CASSFLLGQTTEAFF
v_call: TRBV19; d_call: TRBD1; j_call: TRBJ2-7; clone_size: -; cdr3_nt: TGTGCCAGTACTCGGACAGGCGGCCTGGGAAACGAGCAGTACTTC; cdr3_aa: CASTRTGGLGNEQYF
v_call: TRBV10-1; d_call: -; j_call: TRBJ1-1; clone_size: -; cdr3_nt: TGCGCCAGCAGGAGCCTGACAGGACCCTACATGAACACTGAAGCTTTCTTT; cdr3_aa: CASRSLTGPYMNTEAFF
v_call: TRBV4-3; d_call: -; j_call: TRBJ1-1; clone_size: -; cdr3_nt: TGCGCCAGCAGCCAGGGGGCAGGGGTGAACACTGAAGCTTTCTTT; cdr3_aa: CASSQGAGVNTEAFF
v_call: TRBV10-3; d_call: TRBD2; j_call: TRBJ2-3; clone_size: -; cdr3_nt: TGTGCCATCGGGGGGGCAGATACGCAGTATTTT; cdr3_aa: CAIGGADTQYF
v_call: TRBV7-2; d_call: -; j_call: TRBJ1-2; clone_size: -; cdr3_nt: TGTGCCAGCGTAGACAGTTATGGCTACACCTTC; cdr3_aa: CASVDSYGYTF